A selection of T cell receptor beta chains follows, all from one sample in a study of identical twins. TCRdb re-analysed the 5' RACE reads in MiXCR, keeping a single row per CDR3 protein. The sample lists about 720,000 distinct CDR3 sequences; 15% to 20% were seen once. In addition, the sample was reused for a study of T cells expressing NK-cell markers.

The sequencing sample was made of PBMCs. The receptor source for this set is a woman younger than 35 in good health. Each CDR3 is given with its conserved first and last residue. D genes are given only for firm matches. Part of the rows lack a size; the others show once, few, many or a class for expanded clones.

-	TRBV12-3/TRBV12-4	many	14	TRBJ1-1	CASSFQGLNTEAFF	TGTGCCAGCAGTTTTCAGGGCCTGAACACTGAAGCTTTCTTT
-	TRBV20-1	few	13	TRBJ1-1	CSATRGRNTEAFF	TGCAGTGCTACCCGAGGGAGGAACACTGAAGCTTTCTTT
-	TRBV20-1	many	11	TRBJ1-1	CSAPTDTEAFF	TGCAGTGCCCCGACAGACACTGAAGCTTTCTTT
TRBD2	TRBV20-1	many	17	TRBJ2-3	CSALLAGASASTDTQYF	TGCAGTGCCCTTCTAGCGGGAGCATCCGCTAGCACAGATACGCAGTATTTT
TRBD2	TRBV12-3/TRBV12-4	-	15	TRBJ2-1	CASRKGLADYNEQFF	TGTGCCAGCAGAAAAGGACTAGCGGACTACAATGAGCAGTTCTTC
TRBD1	TRBV19	-	14	TRBJ1-5	CASRRDSDNQPQHF	TGTGCCAGTAGACGGGACAGTGACAATCAGCCCCAGCATTTT
TRBD1	TRBV5-1	-	14	TRBJ1-2	CASSRDRINYGYTF	TGCGCCAGCAGTCGGGACAGAATCAACTATGGCTACACCTTC
-	TRBV10-3	-	15	TRBJ2-1	CAISETGTGYNEQFF	TGTGCCATCAGTGAAACCGGGACTGGGTATAATGAGCAGTTCTTC
-	TRBV30	-	13	TRBJ2-7	CAWGPGQYYEQYF	TGTGCCTGGGGACCCGGACAGTACTACGAGCAGTACTTC
TRBD1	TRBV29-1	-	12	TRBJ1-6	CSAGTANSPLHF	TGCAGCGCCGGGACAGCAAATTCACCCCTCCACTTT
TRBD1	TRBV5-6	many	14	TRBJ2-7	CASSFGTGGDEQYF	TGTGCCAGCAGCTTCGGGACAGGGGGGGACGAGCAGTACTTC
-	TRBV5-6	-	15	TRBJ2-1	CASSPQGAGGAEQFF	TGTGCCAGCAGCCCCCAGGGGGCGGGAGGGGCTGAGCAGTTCTTC
-	TRBV3-1	-	13	TRBJ1-5	CASSRTIDQPQHF	TGTGCCAGCAGCCGAACGATTGATCAGCCCCAGCATTTT
-	TRBV4-3	-	13	TRBJ2-1	CASSQVAGNEQFF	TGCGCCAGCAGCCAAGTCGCCGGAAATGAGCAGTTCTTC
TRBD1	TRBV20-1	few	14	TRBJ2-5	CSAQTGAPQETQYF	TGCAGTGCTCAGACAGGGGCTCCACAAGAGACCCAGTACTTC
-	TRBV5-1	few	14	TRBJ1-4	CASRSQSTNEKLFF	TGCGCCAGCAGATCTCAGTCAACTAATGAAAAACTGTTTTTT
-	TRBV5-1	-	15	TRBJ2-5	CASSLYGGAEETQYF	TGCGCCAGCAGCTTGTATGGGGGGGCGGAAGAGACCCAGTACTTC
-	TRBV12-3/TRBV12-4	-	14	TRBJ2-7	CASSWEIGVVEQYF	TGTGCCAGCAGCTGGGAGATAGGGGTAGTTGAGCAGTACTTC
-	TRBV5-1	many	14	TRBJ2-7	CASSWGTGTYEQYF	TGCGCCAGCAGCTGGGGGACGGGGACCTACGAGCAGTACTTC
TRBD2	TRBV5-1	few	15	TRBJ2-2	CASSLISGGTGELFF	TGCGCCAGCAGCTTGATAAGCGGGGGCACCGGGGAGCTGTTTTTT
-	TRBV6-1	-	15	TRBJ2-2	CASRNTRTGSGELFF	TGTGCCAGCAGGAATACCCGGACGGGTTCCGGGGAGCTGTTTTTT
-	TRBV12-3/TRBV12-4	-	15	TRBJ2-1	CASSLGPHSYNEQFF	TGTGCCAGCAGTTTAGGCCCGCATTCCTACAATGAGCAGTTCTTC
-	TRBV15	-	12	TRBJ2-7	CATGATTYEQYF	TGTGCCACCGGGGCTACGACCTACGAGCAGTACTTC
TRBD2	TRBV12-5	few	15	TRBJ2-1	CASARTSGSYNEQFF	TGTGCTAGTGCCCGGACTAGCGGGAGCTACAATGAGCAGTTCTTC
-	TRBV29-1	many	12	TRBJ1-4	CSVGQGDEKLFF	TGCAGCGTTGGCCAGGGAGATGAAAAACTGTTTTTT
-	TRBV9	-	15	TRBJ2-1	CASSVGTLHYNEQFF	TGTGCCAGCAGCGTAGGGACACTACACTACAATGAGCAGTTCTTC
TRBD1	TRBV4-1	few	19	TRBJ2-1	CASSPKSSTGQGLVNEQFF	TGCGCCAGCAGCCCAAAAAGTAGTACGGGACAGGGCCTGGTCAATGAGCAGTTCTTC
TRBD1	TRBV20-1	few	15	TRBJ1-2	CSARGPRGREYGYTF	TGCAGTGCTAGGGGGCCCAGGGGGCGCGAGTATGGCTACACCTTC
-	TRBV6-1	few	17	TRBJ2-2	CASSKGRGQSNTGELFF	TGTGCCAGCTCGAAGGGGAGGGGACAGTCGAACACCGGGGAGCTGTTTTTT
-	TRBV12-3/TRBV12-4	few	14	TRBJ2-1	CASSLAGLHNEQFF	TGTGCCAGCAGTTTAGCTGGGTTACACAATGAGCAGTTCTTC
-	TRBV10-3	few	15	TRBJ2-5	CAISESTGIGETQYF	TGTGCCATCAGTGAGTCAACGGGGATCGGGGAGACCCAGTACTTC
TRBD2	TRBV19	-	13	TRBJ2-1	CASKRDYPNEQFF	TGTGCCAGTAAGCGGGACTATCCCAATGAGCAGTTCTTC
TRBD2	TRBV6-5	few	14	TRBJ2-7	CASSWGTSGSEQYF	TGTGCCAGCAGTTGGGGGACTAGCGGGAGCGAGCAGTACTTC
-	TRBV5-6	-	14	TRBJ2-5	CASTGGSLKETQYF	TGTGCCAGCACCGGGGGTTCACTTAAAGAGACCCAGTACTTC
-	TRBV15	-	17	TRBJ2-3	CATSRSVLGASTDTQYF	TGTGCCACCAGCAGATCCGTCCTCGGGGCTAGCACAGATACGCAGTATTTT
-	TRBV29-1	few	11	TRBJ2-1	CSAFTGNEQFF	TGCAGCGCTTTTACGGGGAATGAGCAGTTCTTC
-	TRBV6-6	few	12	TRBJ2-1	CAISSRLDEQFF	TGTGCCATTTCTAGCAGGTTGGATGAGCAGTTCTTC
-	TRBV11-2	-	13	TRBJ2-6	CAGSFTGANVLTF	TGTGCCGGCAGCTTTACCGGGGCCAACGTCCTGACTTTC
-	TRBV9	-	14	TRBJ2-1	CASSVVWQDNEQFF	TGTGCCAGCAGCGTAGTTTGGCAGGACAATGAGCAGTTCTTC
TRBD2	TRBV10-3	-	16	TRBJ2-1	CAISGGTTTFINEQFF	TGTGCCATCAGCGGAGGGACTACGACGTTTATCAATGAGCAGTTCTTC
-	TRBV20-1	-	15	TRBJ2-3	CSARPPQLASDTQYF	TGCAGTGCTAGGCCACCCCAACTAGCATCGGATACGCAGTATTTT
-	TRBV9	-	14	TRBJ1-2	CASSVEPWRGGYTF	TGTGCCAGCAGCGTAGAACCCTGGCGGGGTGGCTACACCTTC
TRBD2	TRBV6-1	few	16	TRBJ2-1	CASRAQRGSSYNEQFF	TGTGCCAGCAGGGCGCAGCGGGGCAGCTCCTACAATGAGCAGTTCTTC
-	TRBV14	few	14	TRBJ1-4	CASSQVREPGKLFF	TGTGCCAGCAGCCAAGTGAGGGAACCCGGCAAACTGTTTTTT
TRBD1	TRBV6-6	-	13	TRBJ2-7	CASSDRGQYEQYF	TGTGCCAGCAGCGACAGGGGACAATACGAGCAGTACTTC
-	TRBV24-1	few	12	TRBJ1-4	CATSDEGSELFF	TGTGCCACCAGTGATGAGGGGTCGGAACTGTTTTTT
TRBD2	TRBV12-3/TRBV12-4	few	16	TRBJ2-3	CASSSLAGTSTDTQYF	TGTGCCAGCAGTTCCCTAGCGGGCACTAGCACAGATACGCAGTATTTT
-	TRBV20-1	-	14	TRBJ2-2	CSASGRGITGELFF	TGCAGTGCTAGTGGGCGAGGGATCACCGGGGAGCTGTTTTTT
TRBD1	TRBV5-1	-	16	TRBJ2-3	CASSLQGPPSTDTQYF	TGCGCCAGCAGCTTACAGGGGCCCCCCTCCACAGATACGCAGTATTTT
-	TRBV11-2	-	15	TRBJ1-2	CASSLDYATLFGYTF	TGTGCCAGCAGCTTAGATTATGCCACACTTTTTGGCTACACCTTC
-	TRBV2	few	12	TRBJ2-7	CASTGRTNEQYF	TGTGCCAGCACCGGCCGAACAAACGAGCAGTACTTC
-	TRBV21-1	-	16	TRBJ2-5	CASSKGTGRTQETQYF	TGTGCCAGCAGCAAAGGGACAGGGAGAACTCAAGAGACCCAGTACTTC
-	TRBV9	-	15	TRBJ2-3	CASSDEETSTDTQYF	TGTGCCAGCAGCGATGAGGAAACTAGCACAGATACGCAGTATTTT
-	TRBV12-3/TRBV12-4	-	14	TRBJ2-3	CASSLFGTTDTQYF	TGTGCCAGCAGTTTATTCGGGACGACAGATACGCAGTATTTT
-	TRBV20-1	many	16	TRBJ1-2	CSARDLAFQGGGGYTF	TGCAGTGCTAGAGATCTAGCTTTCCAGGGCGGCGGGGGCTACACCTTC